This T cell receptor beta chain was sequenced for a study of blood T cell repertoires in COVID-19. In the study overall: PBMCs, B-cell-depleted T cells, or T cells provided the cDNA or gDNA that made up the material.

Sequencing used immunoSEQ multiplex PCR; TCRdb keeps in-frame clones, though not all of them. The sample has approximately 140,000 clones, approximately 88% seen once. There are 14 residues in the CDR3. Trimming stripped 6 bases from V and 0 bases from J, with 9 bases between. CDR1 is MNHEY and CDR2 is SMNVEV in the germline V gene (reference sequence). The V and J genes are TRBV27 and TRBJ1-5; D is ambiguous. This clonotype was obtained from a man aged 55 to 69 with active or convalescent COVID-19. Sequencing was performed on peripheral blood. The CDR3 nucleotides read TGTGCCAGCAGCCCTATGAGTAGCAATCAGCCCCAGCATTTT. Its translation is CASSPMSSNQPQHF.